Below are 5 T cell receptor beta chains sequenced from a single sample in a study of OX40 agonist ivuxolimab in advanced cancers. The method was immunoSEQ multiplex PCR; TCRdb's version includes in-frame clones alone and lacks a portion of them. The sample has roughly 15,000 clones, 87% seen once. This sample comprised CD4+ or CD8+ T cells sorted from blood, obtained in a trial of the OX40 agonist ivuxolimab. The receptors shown here come from an adult with an advanced solid tumor such as melanoma, head and neck, liver or kidney cancer.

This clone was seen only once. The V call is TRBV11-2, the J call TRBJ2-7; possible D gene TRBD2, 5 bases. The CDR3 is 14 amino acids. Trimming pared 3 bases from V and 2 bases from J, leaving 11 bases between. In germline, CDR1 is SGHAT, CDR2 FQNNGV. CDR3 nucleotide sequence: TGTGCCAGCAGCTTCGGGCTAGCAGCCTACGAGCAGTACTTC. Amino acid sequence: CASSFGLAAYEQYF.

The chain has TRBV19 and TRBJ1-1; D is uncertain. CDR3 length: 14 residues. V dropped 4 bases and J dropped 4 bases, with 13 bases sitting between them. Germline CDR1 and CDR2: LNHDA and SQIVND (reference sequence). CDR3 DNA: TGTGCCAGTAGTACGGCCCTCTACGGCACTGAAGCTTTCTTT. As protein: CASSTALYGTEAFF.

Concerning this clone: Distinct nucleotide sequences in the sample also encode this CDR3. V gene TRBV6-5 combines with J gene TRBJ2-7; 11 bases match TRBD2. This CDR3 spans 14 amino acids. The V gene end was trimmed by 5 bases and the J gene end by 2 bases; junction bases not matched to a gene: 2. The V gene's germline CDR1 is MNHEY and CDR2 SVGAGI. DNA of the CDR3: TGTGCCAGCAGTGAACTAGCGGGAGCCTACGAGCAGTACTTC. Its protein is CASSELAGAYEQYF.

As to this clone: The junction and the germline gene differ at one end; a read error may be behind it. The chain links TRBV12-5 to TRBJ1-4; D is uncertain. Germline V gene data show CDR1 as LGHNT and CDR2 as FRNRAP. The CDR3 is made up of 14 amino acids. CDR3: CASGLALAGPDTVW. In nucleotides, the CDR3 is TGTGCTAGTGGTTTGGCCCTCGCAGGACCCGATACCGTATGG. Full variable domain (remainder filled in from reference TRBV12-5 and TRBJ1-4): DARVTQTPRHKVTEMGQEVTMRCQPILGHNTVFWYRQTMMQGLELLAYFRNRAPLDDSGMPKDRFSAEMPDATLATLKIQPSEPRDSAVYFCASGLALAGPDTVWGSGTQLSVL.

The rearrangement joins TRBV5-6 to TRBJ2-1, with no clear D. Germline CDR1 SGHDT, CDR2 YYEEEE. The CDR3 loop spans 15 amino acids. The V gene lost 0 bases and the J gene lost 2 bases, with 9 bases spanning the gap. The CDR3 loop is CASSLEKRAYNEQFF. The CDR3 DNA sequence: TGTGCCAGCAGCTTGGAAAAAAGGGCCTACAATGAGCAGTTCTTC.